These T cell receptor beta chains were read from a single sample in a study of blood T cell repertoires in COVID-19. Method: immunoSEQ multiplex PCR; TCRdb's copy keeps in-frame clones and lacks some. The repertoire holds roughly 400,000 clones, with around 87% as singletons. The source material was peripheral blood. Receptors were obtained from a woman aged 55-69 years with COVID-19, enrolled during active disease. Each CDR3 is given with its conserved first and last residue. The D gene is left open where the match is weak. The size of a clone is reported for some rows only, either as once, few or many, or as a class for expanded clones.

j_gene	len	d_gene	abundance	v_gene	CDR3aa	CDR3nt
TRBJ2-2	13	.	.	TRBV6-5	CASSPRGTGELFF	TGTGCCAGCAGCCCCAGGGGCACCGGGGAGCTGTTTTTT
TRBJ2-1	13	TRBD1	few	TRBV5-1	CASSPDRDDEQFF	TGCGCCAGCAGCCCCGACAGGGACGATGAGCAGTTCTTC
TRBJ2-3	13	.	.	TRBV7-9	CASSFQEGDTQYF	TGTGCCAGCAGCTTCCAGGAGGGAGATACGCAGTATTTT
TRBJ2-7	15	TRBD1	few	TRBV28	CASSSTGTGTYEQYF	TGTGCCAGCAGTTCTACCGGGACAGGGACCTACGAGCAGTACTTC
TRBJ2-3	16	TRBD2	.	TRBV5-1	CASSRRTSGGTDTQYF	TGCGCCAGCAGCAGAAGGACTAGCGGGGGCACAGATACGCAGTATTTT
TRBJ2-3	17	TRBD2	.	TRBV6-1	CASSESPSGGFTDTQYF	TGTGCCAGCAGTGAAAGTCCTAGCGGGGGTTTCACAGATACGCAGTATTTT
TRBJ1-4	14	.	.	TRBV6-5	CASRRQLKGEKLFF	TGTGCCAGCAGGAGACAGCTAAAAGGGGAAAAACTGTTTTTT
TRBJ2-6	16	.	.	TRBV5-4	CASSLDPGGGANVLTF	TGTGCCAGCAGCTTGGATCCCGGAGGTGGGGCCAACGTCCTGACTTTC
TRBJ1-4	12	.	.	TRBV28	CASGTPNEKLFF	TGTGCCAGCGGGACACCCAATGAAAAACTGTTTTTT
TRBJ1-2	14	TRBD1	.	TRBV2	CASSWDRGNYGYTF	TGTGCCAGCAGTTGGGACAGGGGGAACTATGGCTACACCTTC
TRBJ1-1	15	.	.	TRBV18	CASSPGGTMNTEAFF	TGTGCCAGCTCACCGGGGGGGACCATGAACACTGAAGCTTTCTTT
TRBJ1-5	16	.	.	TRBV7-2	CASSHSGGAGNQPQHF	TGTGCCAGCAGCCATAGCGGAGGGGCGGGGAATCAGCCCCAGCATTTT
TRBJ1-2	13	.	.	TRBV6-5	CASRLRLSGGYTF	TGTGCCAGCAGGCTGAGGCTCTCAGGGGGCTACACCTTC
TRBJ2-6	17	TRBD2	.	TRBV27	CASSYGGGNSGANVLTF	TGTGCCAGCAGTTACGGGGGGGGTAACTCTGGGGCCAACGTCCTGACTTTC
TRBJ2-2	15	.	.	TRBV29-1	CSTPPGGRRAGELFF	TGCAGCACCCCCCCCGGGGGGCGCAGGGCCGGGGAGCTGTTTTTT
TRBJ2-3	16	TRBD2	.	TRBV3-1/TRBV3-2	CASSLLAGERTDTQYF	TGTGCCAGCAGTCTTCTAGCGGGGGAGAGGACAGATACGCAGTATTTT
TRBJ2-4	16	TRBD1	.	TRBV11-2	CASSLGFGQGRNIQYF	TGTGCCAGCAGCTTAGGCTTCGGACAGGGAAGGAACATTCAGTACTTC
TRBJ1-2	13	TRBD1	.	TRBV12-3/TRBV12-4	CASSFNRGYGYTF	TGTGCCAGCAGTTTCAACAGGGGGTATGGCTACACCTTC
TRBJ1-1	13	TRBD1	.	TRBV2	CATGTGLDTEAFF	TGTGCCACCGGGACAGGGTTGGACACTGAAGCTTTCTTT
TRBJ2-1	16	.	.	TRBV5-6	CASSLVLASSYNEQFF	TGTGCCAGCAGCTTGGTGTTGGCTAGTTCCTACAATGAGCAGTTCTTC
TRBJ1-2	16	.	.	TRBV29-1	CSVEKGGTLANYGYTF	TGCAGCGTTGAGAAAGGAGGGACTCTCGCAAACTATGGCTACACCTTC
TRBJ2-4	15	TRBD1	.	TRBV11-3	CASNQSDRGQNIQYF	TGTGCCAGCAACCAATCGGACAGGGGCCAAAACATTCAGTACTTC
TRBJ2-2	17	.	once	TRBV7-2	CASSLRAPFQGGGELFF	TGTGCCAGCAGCTTACGGGCCCCGTTTCAGGGCGGCGGGGAGCTGTTTTTT
TRBJ2-5	16	TRBD2	.	TRBV3-1/TRBV3-2	CASSQGFSGGAQTQYF	TGTGCCAGCAGCCAAGGGTTTAGCGGGGGGGCCCAGACCCAGTACTTC
TRBJ1-1	12	.	.	TRBV19	CASSIPTPEAFF	TGTGCCAGTAGTATTCCTACTCCTGAAGCTTTCTTT
TRBJ2-6	17	.	few	TRBV4-2	CASSPSTSGSGANVLTF	TGTGCCAGCAGCCCATCTACGTCGGGCTCTGGGGCCAACGTCCTGACTTTC
TRBJ1-5	14	.	.	TRBV27	CASSGVNSNQPQHF	TGTGCCAGCAGTGGAGTGAATAGCAATCAGCCCCAGCATTTT
TRBJ1-6	15	.	.	TRBV19	CASSHTGQKNSPLHF	TGTGCCAGTAGCCATACAGGGCAGAAAAATTCACCCCTCCACTTT
TRBJ1-2	14	.	.	TRBV3-1/TRBV3-2	CASSLGTGKGGYTF	TGTGCCAGCAGCCTAGGAACAGGGAAGGGAGGCTACACCTTC
TRBJ2-1	15	TRBD2	.	TRBV27	CASSPGLAGVSEQFF	TGTGCCAGCAGTCCGGGGCTAGCGGGGGTTAGTGAGCAGTTCTTC
TRBJ2-7	14	.	.	TRBV6-5	CASSYSLGVGEQYF	TGTGCCAGCAGTTACTCGCTAGGGGTTGGAGAGCAGTACTTC
TRBJ2-3	13	.	.	TRBV18	CASSPRLTDTQYF	TGTGCCAGCTCACCACGACTCACAGATACGCAGTATTTT
TRBJ2-2	14	.	.	TRBV28	CASTPGQNTGELFF	TGTGCCAGCACCCCGGGACAGAACACCGGGGAGCTGTTTTTT
TRBJ2-3	14	.	.	TRBV5-1	CASSVQGPWDTQYF	TGCGCCAGCAGCGTACAGGGCCCTTGGGATACGCAGTATTTT
TRBJ1-2	14	TRBD1	.	TRBV5-1	CASSSGGTNYGYTF	TGCGCCAGCAGCTCAGGGGGAACCAACTATGGCTACACCTTC
TRBJ1-4	14	TRBD1	.	TRBV6-6	CASSDGTGDEKLFF	TGTGCCAGCAGTGACGGGACAGGGGATGAAAAACTGTTTTTT
TRBJ1-1	12	TRBD1	.	TRBV28	CASCPDRGRAFF	TGTGCCAGCTGCCCTGACAGGGGGCGAGCTTTCTTT
TRBJ2-7	14	TRBD1	.	TRBV7-8	CASSSTGGGYEQYF	TGTGCCAGCAGCTCTACAGGGGGAGGCTACGAGCAGTACTTC
TRBJ2-7	16	TRBD2	once	TRBV6-5	CASSYSSSGGTYEQYF	TGTGCCAGCAGTTACTCGAGTTCGGGGGGAACCTACGAGCAGTACTTC
TRBJ1-5	15	TRBD1	.	TRBV5-1	CASSLGQGINQPQHF	TGCGCCAGCAGCTTGGGACAGGGGATCAATCAGCCCCAGCATTTT
TRBJ1-2	14	.	.	TRBV7-2	CASSLGEGNYGYTF	TGTGCCAGCAGCTTAGGAGAGGGAAACTATGGCTACACCTTC
TRBJ1-6	17	TRBD1	.	TRBV9	CASTRRRDRDYNSPLHF	TGTGCCAGCACCCGTAGACGGGACAGGGACTATAATTCACCCCTCCACTTT
TRBJ1-3	16	TRBD1	.	TRBV14	CASSTKGTASGNTIYF	TGTGCCAGCAGCACGAAGGGGACAGCCTCTGGAAACACCATATATTTT
TRBJ1-2	15	TRBD1	.	TRBV7-2	CASSPRAGGNYGYTF	TGTGCCAGCAGCCCCCGGGCAGGGGGCAACTATGGCTACACCTTC
TRBJ1-1	13	.	.	TRBV5-5	CASSQTMPGTQSF	TGTGCCAGCAGCCAAACTATGCCCGGGACTCAAAGCTTT
TRBJ1-1	14	.	.	TRBV3-1/TRBV3-2	CASSWGGAGTEAFF	TGTGCCAGCAGCTGGGGGGGCGCGGGCACTGAAGCTTTCTTT
TRBJ2-2	17	TRBD1	.	TRBV28	CASSFPRGRARSGELFF	TGTGCCAGCAGTTTCCCCAGGGGGCGGGCACGATCCGGGGAGCTGTTTTTT
TRBJ1-6	13	.	.	TRBV7-3	CASSLTRLSPLHF	TGTGCCAGCAGCTTGACAAGGTTGTCACCCCTCCACTTT